This section outlines one T cell receptor beta chain sequence together with its context. The antigen is not known. This sample is drawn from a study of T-cell reconstitution after alpha-beta-depleted transplantation in children. Notes on the study in general: Where alpha-beta T cells came from about two months after transplant was reportedly several hundred expanded graft clones. Newly made T cells mostly supplied T-cell counts and diversity one year after transplant. Certain patients had high TCRbeta diversity at day 60, and it came from recipient T cells and thymic progenitors that survived.

Unique molecular identifiers were used in preparing the TCRbeta library. TCRdb reprocessed the PCR reads with MiXCR, giving one entry per CDR3 protein. The sample records more than 200,000 distinct CDR3 sequences, under 20% being singletons. This sequence was found in a male patient between 2 and 10 years old who had a stem cell transplant for acute lymphoblastic leukemia, so the T cells may come from the graft donor. Material: PBMCs, mostly from graft donor cells, obtained 360 days after TCRalphabeta/CD19-depleted stem cell transplant.

The CDR3 bases are TGTGCCAGCAGCCAAGATATTGGTTCGGGACAGGGGGCACGCAATCAGCCCCAGCATTTT. Protein sequence: CASSQDIGSGQGARNQPQHF. This chain joins TRBV4-2 and TRBJ1-5; the match to TRBD1 covers 12 bases. The CDR3 runs 20 residues. Germline assignment: CDR1 LGHNA and CDR2 YNFKEQ. The junction had 11 bases not matched to a gene; V was cut back by 0 bases and J by 2 bases.